This TCR beta chain was captured by sequencing in a study of CD8 T cells in Susac syndrome. The trim removed 2 bases at V and 4 bases at J, leaving 5 bases unmatched. The germline V gene encodes CDR1 MNHEY and CDR2 SMNVEV (reference sequence). The CDR3 sequence is 14 residues long. cDNA came from roughly 0.53 to 1 ug RNA primed by random hexamers. TCRdb analysed the immunoSEQ multiplex PCR reads with MiXCR anew, one entry per CDR3 protein. The sample holds 250,000 to 300,000 distinct CDR3 sequences, around 85% seen once. The chain uses TRBV27 and TRBJ2-7, with 7 nucleotides matching TRBD1. Sequenced input: CD8+ T cells from PBMCs. The sequence came from a human donor with multiple sclerosis. The CDR3 DNA is TGTGCCAGCAGTTTACGACAGGGCTGGTACGAGCAGTACTTC. This codes for CASSLRQGWYEQYF.